This T cell receptor (beta chain) was retrieved from a study of CD8 T cells in ankylosing spondylitis. Study-wide findings and caveats: Blood of patients with ankylosing spondylitis appeared to be characterized by a TCR beta motif of several highly homologous variants. Matched ankylosing spondylitis synovial fluid reportedly showed significant enrichment of disease-linked clones. Certain motif variants had earlier appeared in reactive arthritis synovial fluid and blood.

Quantitative barcoded 5'-RACE was used to prepare TCR beta libraries. TCRdb independently ran MiXCR on the 5' RACE reads; one entry per CDR3 protein. The repertoire consists of about 360,000 distinct CDR3 sequences, with roughly 14% occurring once and the leading ten covering 1.1%. The V and J ends lost 7 bases and 4 bases, in that order; junction bases with no gene match: 10. This CDR3 has 15 amino acids. This clonotype has more than one count but fewer than ten. The antigen is unknown. What was sequenced was blood, either unsorted or a sorted T cell fraction (not recorded which). This sequence joins TRBV12-3 or TRBV12-4 and TRBJ2-3; 8 nucleotides align to TRBD2. This receptor was taken from a male donor with ankylosing spondylitis or in good health (not recorded which). CDR3 region: CASIRGGPPPDTQYF. The DNA for the CDR3 is TGTGCCAGCATCCGGGGGGGCCCACCCCCAGATACGCAGTATTTT.